These T cell receptor beta chains were read from a single sample in a study of radiotherapy plus CTLA-4 blockade in lung cancer. The data were produced by immunoSEQ multiplex PCR, yet TCRdb's version contains in-frame clones alone and is incomplete. Of fewer than 150,000 clones detected, about 83% appear once; the ten largest clones hold approximately 5.5%. The sample here was peripheral blood, taken from a patient treated with radiotherapy plus ipilimumab. The receptor set was obtained from a human donor with non-small cell lung cancer who had a partial response to radiotherapy plus ipilimumab. CDR3s include the opening cysteine and the closing phenylalanine or tryptophan. D genes are given only for firm matches. For some rows the clone size is stated as once, few or many, or as a class when expanded; others skip it.

d_gene | j_gene | abundance | v_gene | CDR3aa | CDR3nt
. | TRBJ2-7 | once | TRBV5-6 | CASSLASGTSRYEQYF | TGTGCCAGCAGCTTGGCCAGCGGGACAAGCCGTTACGAGCAGTACTTC
TRBD1 | TRBJ2-1 | . | TRBV5-1 | CASSLGWDRLYNEQFF | TGCGCCAGCAGCCTAGGATGGGACAGGCTCTACAATGAGCAGTTCTTC
TRBD1 | TRBJ1-3 | . | TRBV5-1 | CASSPTTGGSGNTIYF | TGCGCCAGCAGCCCCACGACAGGGGGGTCTGGAAACACCATATATTTT
TRBD1 | TRBJ1-5 | . | TRBV7-2 | CASSFHRGDGNQPQHF | TGTGCCAGCAGCTTCCACAGGGGGGACGGCAATCAGCCCCAGCATTTT
TRBD1 | TRBJ1-2 | . | TRBV7-2 | CASSFAGTATYGYTF | TGTGCCAGCAGCTTCGCCGGGACAGCAACTTATGGCTACACCTTC
. | TRBJ2-1 | . | TRBV6-5 | CASSTLSVGAAIF | TGTGCCAGCAGTACCTTGAGTGTCGGAGCTGCTATCTTC
. | TRBJ2-7 | . | TRBV28 | CASSLRYEQYF | TGTGCCAGCAGTTTACGGTACGAGCAGTACTTC
. | TRBJ1-2 | . | TRBV13 | CASSDSRAGLTGYTF | TGTGCCAGCAGCGATTCCCGGGCGGGGTTGACTGGCTACACCTTC
. | TRBJ1-2 | few | TRBV4-1 | CASSQPDTTNYGYTF | TGTGCCAGCAGCCAACCAGACACAACTAACTATGGCTACACCTTC
. | TRBJ1-5 | once | TRBV30 | CAWSPLSGRGSNQPQHF | TGTGCCTGGAGTCCCCTCTCGGGGAGGGGTAGCAATCAGCCCCAGCATTTT
TRBD2 | TRBJ2-2 | few | TRBV7-8 | CASSPRLWTSGSTGELFF | TGTGCCAGCAGCCCAAGATTGTGGACTAGCGGGAGCACCGGGGAGCTGTTTTTT
. | TRBJ2-1 | . | TRBV18 | CASSPPSGQDEQFF | TGTGCCAGCTCACCACCTTCAGGGCAGGATGAGCAGTTCTTC
. | TRBJ1-3 | . | TRBV5-4 | CASSPRGSGNTIYF | TGTGCCAGCAGTCCCCGCGGCTCTGGAAACACCATATATTTT
. | TRBJ2-3 | . | TRBV5-1 | CASSLGQDTDTQYF | TGCGCCAGCAGCTTGGGACAGGACACAGATACGCAGTATTTT
TRBD1 | TRBJ1-2 | once | TRBV7-8 | CASSFGQGGDGYTF | TGTGCCAGCAGCTTCGGACAGGGGGGCGATGGCTACACCTTC
TRBD1 | TRBJ1-1 | . | TRBV19 | CASSRQGWAEMNTEAFF | TGTGCCAGTAGTCGACAGGGTTGGGCGGAGATGAACACTGAAGCTTTCTTT
. | TRBJ2-1 | . | TRBV19 | CASMFRGSYNEQFF | TGTGCCAGTATGTTCAGGGGCTCCTACAATGAGCAGTTCTTC
. | TRBJ2-1 | once | TRBV28 | CASSLQGNEQFF | TGTGCCAGCAGTTTACAGGGGAATGAGCAGTTCTTC
. | TRBJ1-2 | once | TRBV30 | CAWSPFGGFGYTF | TGTGCCTGGAGTCCCTTTGGAGGGTTTGGCTACACCTTC
. | TRBJ2-3 | . | TRBV7-9 | CASSQGLTSTDTQYF | TGTGCCAGCAGCCAGGGACTGACTAGCACAGATACGCAGTATTTT
TRBD1 | TRBJ1-6 | . | TRBV30 | CAWSQDRPVYNSPLHF | TGTGCCTGGAGTCAGGACAGGCCGGTATATAATTCACCCCTCCACTTT
. | TRBJ2-5 | . | TRBV27 | CASSAVLGQTQYF | TGTGCCAGCAGCGCCGTTCTTGGCCAGACCCAGTACTTC
TRBD1 | TRBJ1-5 | few | TRBV4-1 | CASSHDRGQPQHF | TGCGCCAGCAGCCACGACAGGGGTCAGCCCCAGCATTTT
. | TRBJ2-3 | . | TRBV6-1 | CASRGDNPGPDTQYF | TGTGCCAGCAGGGGGGACAATCCAGGGCCAGATACGCAGTATTTT
. | TRBJ2-1 | . | TRBV7-2 | CASSLRQSSYNEQFF | TGTGCCAGCAGCCTTAGACAGAGCTCCTACAATGAGCAGTTCTTC
. | TRBJ2-3 | . | TRBV4-1 | CASSQADLGATQYF | TGCGCCAGCAGCCAGGCCGACCTGGGCGCTACGCAGTATTTT
TRBD2 | TRBJ2-4 | . | TRBV6-5 | CASRLAGAVNIQYF | TGTGCCAGCAGACTAGCGGGAGCAGTAAACATTCAGTACTTC
. | TRBJ2-1 | . | TRBV18 | CASSPVLENNEQFF | TGTGCCAGCTCACCGGTACTAGAGAACAATGAGCAGTTCTTC
TRBD2 | TRBJ2-3 | . | TRBV5-4 | CASSLGGLAGESYTQYF | TGTGCCAGCAGCTTGGGGGGCCTAGCGGGAGAAAGTTATACGCAGTATTTT
TRBD1 | TRBJ1-6 | . | TRBV30 | CAWSAHRGNNSPLHF | TGTGCCTGGAGTGCACACAGGGGAAATAATTCACCCCTCCACTTT
. | TRBJ1-4 | few | TRBV28 | CASSFPLPGVDEKLFF | TGTGCCAGCAGTTTTCCCCTCCCAGGGGTAGATGAAAAACTGTTTTTT
. | TRBJ2-7 | . | TRBV19 | CASIERVGSYEQYF | TGTGCCAGTATCGAGAGGGTGGGCTCCTACGAGCAGTACTTC
. | TRBJ2-5 | . | TRBV9 | CASSPRGETQYF | TGTGCCAGCAGCCCTCGAGGAGAGACCCAGTACTTC
. | TRBJ1-2 | . | TRBV18 | CASSPLDGEGYTF | TGTGCCAGCTCGCCGTTGGACGGGGAAGGCTACACCTTC
TRBD1 | TRBJ1-2 | . | TRBV6-1 | CASSEDTTGRYGYTF | TGCGCCAGCAGTGAAGACACGACAGGGCGCTATGGCTACACCTTC
TRBD1 | TRBJ2-7 | . | TRBV18 | CASSPTGQINYEQYF | TGTGCCAGCTCACCAACGGGACAGATTAACTACGAGCAGTACTTC